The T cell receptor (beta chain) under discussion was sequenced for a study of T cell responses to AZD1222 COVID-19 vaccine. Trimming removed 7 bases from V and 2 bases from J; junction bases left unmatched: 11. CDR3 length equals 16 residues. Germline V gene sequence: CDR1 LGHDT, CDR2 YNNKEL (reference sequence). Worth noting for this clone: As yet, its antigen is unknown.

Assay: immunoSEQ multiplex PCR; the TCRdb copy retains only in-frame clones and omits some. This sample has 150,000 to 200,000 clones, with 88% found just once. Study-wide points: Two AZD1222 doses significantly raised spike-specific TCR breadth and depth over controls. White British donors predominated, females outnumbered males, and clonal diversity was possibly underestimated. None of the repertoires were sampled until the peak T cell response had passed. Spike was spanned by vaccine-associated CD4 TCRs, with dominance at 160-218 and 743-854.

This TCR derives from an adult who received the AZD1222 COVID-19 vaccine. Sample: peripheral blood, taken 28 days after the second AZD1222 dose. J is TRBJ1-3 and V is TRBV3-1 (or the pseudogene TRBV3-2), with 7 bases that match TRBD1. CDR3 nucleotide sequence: TGTGCCAGCAACCCCGAAAGAGGGGGCCCTGGAAACACCATATATTTT. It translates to CASNPERGGPGNTIYF.